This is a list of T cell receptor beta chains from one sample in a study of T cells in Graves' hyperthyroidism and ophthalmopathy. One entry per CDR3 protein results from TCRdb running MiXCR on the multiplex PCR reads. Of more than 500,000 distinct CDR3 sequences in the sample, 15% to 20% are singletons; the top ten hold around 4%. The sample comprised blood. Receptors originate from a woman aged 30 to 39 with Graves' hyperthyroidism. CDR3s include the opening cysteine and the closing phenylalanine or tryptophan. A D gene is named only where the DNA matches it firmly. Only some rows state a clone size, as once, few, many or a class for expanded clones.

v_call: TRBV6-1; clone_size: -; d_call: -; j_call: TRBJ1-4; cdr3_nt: TGTGCCAGCCAAGCGGTTAATGAAAAACTGTTTTTT; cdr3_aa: CASQAVNEKLFF
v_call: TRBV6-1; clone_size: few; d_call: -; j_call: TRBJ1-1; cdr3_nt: TGTGCCAGCATCTATAGGGGGAGCGGGGATACTGAAGCTTTCTTT; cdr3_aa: CASIYRGSGDTEAFF
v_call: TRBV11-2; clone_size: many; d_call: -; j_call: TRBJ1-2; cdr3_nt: TGTGCCAGCAGCTTACAGCCTGCTAACTATGGCTACACCTTC; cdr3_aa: CASSLQPANYGYTF
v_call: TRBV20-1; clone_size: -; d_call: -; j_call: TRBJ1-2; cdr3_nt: TGCAGTGCTAGAAGTACAGCTAACTATGGCTACACCTTC; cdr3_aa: CSARSTANYGYTF
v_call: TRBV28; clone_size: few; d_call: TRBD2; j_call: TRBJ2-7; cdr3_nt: TGTGCCAGCAGTCTAGGAGGCGGGAGAAGCGAGCAGTACTTC; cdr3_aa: CASSLGGGRSEQYF
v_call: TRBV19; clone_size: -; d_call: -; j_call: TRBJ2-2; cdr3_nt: TGTGCCAGTAGGCTAGCGCGGGGAACCGGGGAGCTGTTTTTT; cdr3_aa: CASRLARGTGELFF
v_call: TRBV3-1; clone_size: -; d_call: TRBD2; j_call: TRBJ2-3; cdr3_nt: TGTGCCAGCAGCCTACATAGCGGGAGGGCCAGAGATACGCAGTATTTT; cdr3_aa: CASSLHSGRARDTQYF
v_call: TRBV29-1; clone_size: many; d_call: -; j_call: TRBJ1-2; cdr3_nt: TGCAGCGTCTGGTACGGGGATGGCGGCTACACCTTC; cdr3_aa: CSVWYGDGGYTF
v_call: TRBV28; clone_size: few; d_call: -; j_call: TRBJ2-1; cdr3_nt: TGTGCCAGCAGCAATTCCCTCCTAACCGACAATGAGCAGTTCTTC; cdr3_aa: CASSNSLLTDNEQFF
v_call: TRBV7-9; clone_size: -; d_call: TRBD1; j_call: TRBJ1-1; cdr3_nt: TGTGCCAGCAGCCCTCCGGGACAGCCCTACACTGAAGCTTTCTTT; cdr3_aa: CASSPPGQPYTEAFF
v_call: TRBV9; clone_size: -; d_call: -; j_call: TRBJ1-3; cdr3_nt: TGTGCCAGCAGCGTAGAACCCAGGGCAGACACCATATATTTT; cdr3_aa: CASSVEPRADTIYF
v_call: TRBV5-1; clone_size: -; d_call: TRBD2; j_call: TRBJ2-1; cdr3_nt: TGCGCCAGCAGCTTTAAAGCGGGAGACGATGAGCAGTTCTTC; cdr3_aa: CASSFKAGDDEQFF
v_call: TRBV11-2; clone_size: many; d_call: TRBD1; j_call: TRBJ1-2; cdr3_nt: TGTGCCAGCAGCCCGACAGGGTTAGGCTACACCTTC; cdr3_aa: CASSPTGLGYTF
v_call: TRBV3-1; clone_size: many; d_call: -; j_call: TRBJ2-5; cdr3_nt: TGTGCCAGCAGCCAAGACAGGGGTGAGACCCAGTACTTC; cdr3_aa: CASSQDRGETQYF
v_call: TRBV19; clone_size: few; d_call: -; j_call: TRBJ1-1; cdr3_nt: TGTGCCAGTAGTATAGGTCAGGGAGGGTACACTGAAGCTTTCTTT; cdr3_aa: CASSIGQGGYTEAFF
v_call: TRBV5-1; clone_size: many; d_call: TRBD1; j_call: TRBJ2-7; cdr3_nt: TGCGCCAGCAGCGCCCCGGACAGGAATTCCTACGAGCAGTACTTC; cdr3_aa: CASSAPDRNSYEQYF
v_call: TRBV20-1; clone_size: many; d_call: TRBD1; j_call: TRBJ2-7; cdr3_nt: TGCAGTGCACAGACCGGGACAGGGGAGCAGTACTTC; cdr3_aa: CSAQTGTGEQYF
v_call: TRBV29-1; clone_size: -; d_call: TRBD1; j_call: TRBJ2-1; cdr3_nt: TGCAGCGTTAGACAGGGGGCCCATGAGCAGTTCTTC; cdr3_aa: CSVRQGAHEQFF
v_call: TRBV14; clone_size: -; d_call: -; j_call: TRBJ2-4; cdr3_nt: TGTGCCAGCAGCCAAGGAATAATAGCCAAAAACATTCAGTACTTC; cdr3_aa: CASSQGIIAKNIQYF
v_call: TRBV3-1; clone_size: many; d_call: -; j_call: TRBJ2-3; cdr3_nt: TGTGCCAGCAGCCAATATGTCCGGACTGGCAGCACAGATACGCAGTATTTT; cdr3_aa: CASSQYVRTGSTDTQYF
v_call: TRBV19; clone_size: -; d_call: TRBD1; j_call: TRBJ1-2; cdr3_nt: TGTGCCAGTAGTTTCCGGGACAGCAGCTATGGCTACACCTTC; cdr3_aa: CASSFRDSSYGYTF
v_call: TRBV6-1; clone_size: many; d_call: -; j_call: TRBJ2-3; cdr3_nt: TGTGCCAGCACCCCCCCAGGGGCCAGGACAGATACGCAGTATTTT; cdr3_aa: CASTPPGARTDTQYF
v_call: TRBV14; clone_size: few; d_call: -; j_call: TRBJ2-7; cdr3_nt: TGTGCCAGCAGCCAAGGGGCGACAGGCGTAAAAAGCGCCTACGAGCAGTACTTC; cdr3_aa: CASSQGATGVKSAYEQYF
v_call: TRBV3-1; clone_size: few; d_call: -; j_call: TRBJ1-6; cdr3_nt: TGTGCCAGCAGCCCCCTCGAATCACCCCTCCACTTT; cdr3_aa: CASSPLESPLHF
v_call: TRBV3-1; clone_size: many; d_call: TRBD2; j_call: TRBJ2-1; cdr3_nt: TGTGCCAGCAGCCTGGGACTAGCGGGAGTAGTCGGTGAGCAGTTCTTC; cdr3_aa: CASSLGLAGVVGEQFF
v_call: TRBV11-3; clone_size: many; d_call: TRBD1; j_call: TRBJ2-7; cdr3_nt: TGTGCCAGCAGCTCCCGGGCGACAGGGGTCCACGAGCAGTACTTC; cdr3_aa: CASSSRATGVHEQYF
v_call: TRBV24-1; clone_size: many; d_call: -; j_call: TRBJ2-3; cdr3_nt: TGTGCCACCAGTGATTGGGGCGACGATACGCAGTATTTT; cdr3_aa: CATSDWGDDTQYF
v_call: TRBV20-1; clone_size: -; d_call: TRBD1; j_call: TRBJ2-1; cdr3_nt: TGCAGTGCTCGGACAGGAACGTACAATGAGCAGTTCTTC; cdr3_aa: CSARTGTYNEQFF
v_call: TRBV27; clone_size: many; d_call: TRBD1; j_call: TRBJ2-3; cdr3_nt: TGTGCCAGCAGTTTTCAGGCGACAGGGGTCACAGATACGCAGTATTTT; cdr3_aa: CASSFQATGVTDTQYF
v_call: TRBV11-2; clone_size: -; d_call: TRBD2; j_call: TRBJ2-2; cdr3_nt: TGTGCCAGCAGCTTAGGCAGCGGGAATTTTAACACCGGGGAGCTGTTTTTT; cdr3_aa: CASSLGSGNFNTGELFF
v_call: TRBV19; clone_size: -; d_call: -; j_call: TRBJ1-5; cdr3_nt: TGTGCCAGTAGTATCGGCCAGACATACCTTCAGCCCCAGCATTTT; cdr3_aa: CASSIGQTYLQPQHF
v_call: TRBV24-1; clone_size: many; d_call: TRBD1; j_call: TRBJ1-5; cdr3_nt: TGTGCCACCAGTGATTCCGGGACAGGGTTACATCAGCCCCAGCATTTT; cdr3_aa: CATSDSGTGLHQPQHF